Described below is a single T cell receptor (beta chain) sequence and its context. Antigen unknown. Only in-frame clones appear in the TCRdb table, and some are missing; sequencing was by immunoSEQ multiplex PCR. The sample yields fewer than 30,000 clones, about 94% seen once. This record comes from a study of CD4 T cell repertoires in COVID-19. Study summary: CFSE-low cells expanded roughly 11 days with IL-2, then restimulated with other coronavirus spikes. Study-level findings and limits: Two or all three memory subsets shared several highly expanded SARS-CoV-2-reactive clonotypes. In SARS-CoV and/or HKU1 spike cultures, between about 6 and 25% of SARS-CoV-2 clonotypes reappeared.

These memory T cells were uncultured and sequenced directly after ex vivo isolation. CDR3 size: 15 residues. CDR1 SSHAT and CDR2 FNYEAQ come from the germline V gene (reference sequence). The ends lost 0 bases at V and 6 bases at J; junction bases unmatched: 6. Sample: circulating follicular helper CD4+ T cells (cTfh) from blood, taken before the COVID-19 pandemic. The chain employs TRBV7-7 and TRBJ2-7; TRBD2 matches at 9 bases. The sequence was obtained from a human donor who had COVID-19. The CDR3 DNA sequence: TGTGCCAGCAGCTTAGCCGTAGCGGGAGATGGCGAGCAGTACTTC. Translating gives CASSLAVAGDGEQYF.